This T cell receptor beta chain was captured in a study of shared clonotypes between healthy human individuals. Study-level results: Generation probabilities were higher for clonotypes shared across all four sorted-subset donors than for unshared ones. Owing to a small donor count, the genetic and exposure-history diversity represented was limited.

CDR1 and CDR2 (germline): GTSNPN, SVGIG (reference sequence). V lost 3 bases to trimming and J lost 0 bases, with 5 bases between them. CDR3 length: 13 amino acids. Sorted-subset replicate PCRs used 150 to 200 ng DNA, about 30,000 T cell genomes. Repertoires were generated with immunoSEQ multiplex PCR, while TCRdb's copy carries only in-frame clones and drops some. The table records 2 million to 3 million clones, 93% of them present only once. A word on this clone: Its antigen is currently unknown.

Subsets obtained from CD4+ cells comprised CD45RA+ naive and CD45RA-negative memory cells. Specimen: naive CD4+ T cells from PBMCs. Subset: CD45RA+ positively selected. V gene TRBV30 combines with J gene TRBJ1-4; the D is unclear. The clonotype originates from a young man in good health. Some clones in this sample may be carry-over from other donors' samples. CDR3 nucleotides: TGTGCCTGGAGAGCAGCAACTAATGAAAAACTGTTTTTT. Encoded protein: CAWRAATNEKLFF. Full variable domain (remainder filled in from reference TRBV30 and TRBJ1-4): SQTIHQWPATLVQPVGSPLSLECTVEGTSNPNLYWYRQAAGRGLQLLFYSVGIGQISSEVPQNLSASRPQDRQFILSSKKLLLSDSGFYLCAWRAATNEKLFFGSGTQLSVL.